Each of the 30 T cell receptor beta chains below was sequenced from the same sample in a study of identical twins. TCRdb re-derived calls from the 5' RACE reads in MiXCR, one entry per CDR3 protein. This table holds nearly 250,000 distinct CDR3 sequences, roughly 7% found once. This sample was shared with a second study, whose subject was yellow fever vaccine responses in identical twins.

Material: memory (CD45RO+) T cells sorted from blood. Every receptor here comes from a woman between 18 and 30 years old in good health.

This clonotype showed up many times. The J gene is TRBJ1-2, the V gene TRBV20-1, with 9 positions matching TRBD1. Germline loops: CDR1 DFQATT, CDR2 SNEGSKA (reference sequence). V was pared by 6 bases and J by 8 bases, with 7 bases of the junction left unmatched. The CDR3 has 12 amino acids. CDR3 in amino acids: CSARTGGGGYTF. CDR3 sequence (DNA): TGCAGTGCCAGAACAGGGGGCGGCGGCTACACCTTC.

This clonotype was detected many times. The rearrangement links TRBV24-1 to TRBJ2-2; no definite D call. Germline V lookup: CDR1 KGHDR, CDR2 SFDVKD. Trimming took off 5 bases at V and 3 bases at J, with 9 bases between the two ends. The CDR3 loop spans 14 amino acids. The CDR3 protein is CATSAPGHTGELFF. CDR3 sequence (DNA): TGTGCCACCAGTGCCCCTGGGCACACCGGGGAGCTGTTTTTT.

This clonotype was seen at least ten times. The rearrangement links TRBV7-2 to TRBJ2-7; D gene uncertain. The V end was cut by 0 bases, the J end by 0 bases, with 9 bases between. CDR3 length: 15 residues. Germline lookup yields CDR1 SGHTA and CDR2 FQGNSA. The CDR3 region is CASSLAFGSSYEQYF. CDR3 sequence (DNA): TGTGCCAGCAGCTTAGCCTTCGGAAGCTCCTACGAGCAGTACTTC.

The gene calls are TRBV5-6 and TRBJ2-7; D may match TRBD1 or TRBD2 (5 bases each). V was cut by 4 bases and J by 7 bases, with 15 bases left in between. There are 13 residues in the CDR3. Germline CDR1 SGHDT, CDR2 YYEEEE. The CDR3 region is CASSPGLLGEQYF. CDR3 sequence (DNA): TGTGCCAGCAGCCCGGGGCTGCTGGGGGAGCAGTACTTC.

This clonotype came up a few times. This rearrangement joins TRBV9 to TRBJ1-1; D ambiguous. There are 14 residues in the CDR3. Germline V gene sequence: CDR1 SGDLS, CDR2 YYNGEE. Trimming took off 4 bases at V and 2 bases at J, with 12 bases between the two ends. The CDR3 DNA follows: TGTGCCAGCAGCCCGAGGATCGATAACACTGAAGCTTTCTTT. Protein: CASSPRIDNTEAFF.

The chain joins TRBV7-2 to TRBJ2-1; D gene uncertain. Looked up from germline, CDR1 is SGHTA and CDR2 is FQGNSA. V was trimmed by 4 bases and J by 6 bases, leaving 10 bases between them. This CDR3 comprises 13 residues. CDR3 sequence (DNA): TGTGCCAGCAGCTCAACGACGGGCAATGAGCAGTTCTTC. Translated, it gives CASSSTTGNEQFF.

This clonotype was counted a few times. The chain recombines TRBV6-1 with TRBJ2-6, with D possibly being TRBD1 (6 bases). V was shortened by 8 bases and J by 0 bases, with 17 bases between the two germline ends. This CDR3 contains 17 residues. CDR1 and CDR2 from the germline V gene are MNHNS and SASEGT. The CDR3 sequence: CASLGQTTSSGANVLTF. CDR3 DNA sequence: TGTGCCAGCCTTGGACAGACGACGAGCTCTGGGGCCAACGTCCTGACTTTC.

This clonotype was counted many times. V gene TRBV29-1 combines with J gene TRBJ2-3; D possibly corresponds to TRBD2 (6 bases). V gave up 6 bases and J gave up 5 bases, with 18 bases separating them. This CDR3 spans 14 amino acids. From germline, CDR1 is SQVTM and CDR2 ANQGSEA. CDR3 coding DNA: TGCAGCGTAAATCCCGGCGGGGCCCGAGATACGCAGTATTTT. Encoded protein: CSVNPGGARDTQYF.

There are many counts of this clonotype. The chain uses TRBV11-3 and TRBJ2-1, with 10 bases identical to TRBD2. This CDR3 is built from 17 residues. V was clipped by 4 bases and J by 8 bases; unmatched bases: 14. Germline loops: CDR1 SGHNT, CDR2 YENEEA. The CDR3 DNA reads TGTGCCAGCAGCTCCGTACCAACTAGCGGGAATGTGTATGAGCAGTTCTTC. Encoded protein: CASSSVPTSGNVYEQFF. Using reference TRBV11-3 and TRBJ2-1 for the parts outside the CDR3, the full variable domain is EAGVVQSPRYKIIEKKQPVAFWCNPISGHNTLYWYLQNLGQGPELLIRYENEEAVDDSQLPKDRFSAERLKGVDSTLKIQPAELGDSAVYLCASSSVPTSGNVYEQFFGPGTRLTVL.

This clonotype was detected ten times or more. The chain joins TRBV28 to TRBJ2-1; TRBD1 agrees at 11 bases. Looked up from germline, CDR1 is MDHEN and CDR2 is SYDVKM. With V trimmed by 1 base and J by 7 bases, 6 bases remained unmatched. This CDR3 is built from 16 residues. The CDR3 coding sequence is TGTGCCAGCAGTTTATCCGGGACAGGGGGAAGGAATGAGCAGTTCTTC. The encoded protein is CASSLSGTGGRNEQFF.

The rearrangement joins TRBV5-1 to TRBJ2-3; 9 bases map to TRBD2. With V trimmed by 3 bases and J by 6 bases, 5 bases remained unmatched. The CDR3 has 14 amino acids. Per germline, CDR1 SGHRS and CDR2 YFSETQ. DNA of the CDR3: TGCGCCAGCAGCTGGGATAGCGGGAGCGATACGCAGTATTTT. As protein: CASSWDSGSDTQYF.

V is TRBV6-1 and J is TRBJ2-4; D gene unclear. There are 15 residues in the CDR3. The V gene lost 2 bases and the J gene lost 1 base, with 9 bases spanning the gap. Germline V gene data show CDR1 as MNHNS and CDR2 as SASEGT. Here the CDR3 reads CASSERLDAKNIQYF. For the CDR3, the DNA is TGTGCCAGCAGTGAACGGCTCGACGCCAAAAACATTCAGTACTTC.

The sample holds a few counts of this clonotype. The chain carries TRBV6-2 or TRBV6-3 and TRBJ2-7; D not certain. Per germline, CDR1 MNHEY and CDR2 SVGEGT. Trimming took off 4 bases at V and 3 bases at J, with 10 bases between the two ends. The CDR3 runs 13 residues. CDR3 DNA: TGTGCCAGCAGTTCTCTTCCGAACTACGAGCAGTACGTC. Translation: CASSSLPNYEQYV.

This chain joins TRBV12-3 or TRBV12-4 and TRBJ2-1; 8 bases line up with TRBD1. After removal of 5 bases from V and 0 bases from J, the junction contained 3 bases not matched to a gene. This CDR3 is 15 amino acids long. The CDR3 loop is CASSPQGVSYNEQFF. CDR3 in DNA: TGTGCCAGCAGTCCACAGGGGGTCTCCTACAATGAGCAGTTCTTC.

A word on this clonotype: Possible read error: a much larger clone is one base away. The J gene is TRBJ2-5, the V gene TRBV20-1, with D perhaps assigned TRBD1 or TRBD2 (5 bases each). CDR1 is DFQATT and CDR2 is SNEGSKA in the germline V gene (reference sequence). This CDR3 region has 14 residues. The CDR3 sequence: CSTRDGTPRETQYF. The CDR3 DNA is TGCAGTACTAGAGATGGGACCCCTCGGGAGACCCAGTACTTC.

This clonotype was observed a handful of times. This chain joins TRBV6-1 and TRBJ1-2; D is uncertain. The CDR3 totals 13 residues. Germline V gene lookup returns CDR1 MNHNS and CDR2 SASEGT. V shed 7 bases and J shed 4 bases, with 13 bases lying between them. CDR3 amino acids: CASMRTGFYGYTF. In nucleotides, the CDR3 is TGTGCCAGCATGCGTACTGGGTTCTATGGCTACACCTTC.

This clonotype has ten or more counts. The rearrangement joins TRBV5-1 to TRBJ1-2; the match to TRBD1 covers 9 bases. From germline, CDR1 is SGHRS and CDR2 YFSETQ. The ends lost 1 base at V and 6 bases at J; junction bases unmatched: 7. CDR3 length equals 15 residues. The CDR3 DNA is TGCGCCAGCAGCTTGCGGCTCCGGGACAGGGATGGCTACACCTTC. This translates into CASSLRLRDRDGYTF.

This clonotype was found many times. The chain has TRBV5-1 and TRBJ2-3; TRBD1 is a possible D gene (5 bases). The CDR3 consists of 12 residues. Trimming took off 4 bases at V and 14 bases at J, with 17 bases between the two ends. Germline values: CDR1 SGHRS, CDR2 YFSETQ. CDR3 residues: CASSDGQPRRYF. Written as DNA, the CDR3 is TGCGCCAGCAGCGACGGACAACCCCGCCGGTATTTT. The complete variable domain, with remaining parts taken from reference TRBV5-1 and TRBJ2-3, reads KAGVTQTPRYLIKTRGQQVTLSCSPISGHRSVSWYQQTPGQGLQFLFEYFSETQRNKGNFPGRFSGRQFSNSRSEMNVSTLELGDSALYLCASSDGQPRRYFGPGTRLTVL.

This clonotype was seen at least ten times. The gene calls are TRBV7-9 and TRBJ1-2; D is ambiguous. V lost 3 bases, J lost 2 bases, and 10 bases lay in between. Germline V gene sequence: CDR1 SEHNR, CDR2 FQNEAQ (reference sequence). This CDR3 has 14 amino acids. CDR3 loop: CASSFRAENYGYTF. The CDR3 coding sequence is TGTGCCAGCAGCTTCCGGGCAGAGAACTATGGCTACACCTTC.

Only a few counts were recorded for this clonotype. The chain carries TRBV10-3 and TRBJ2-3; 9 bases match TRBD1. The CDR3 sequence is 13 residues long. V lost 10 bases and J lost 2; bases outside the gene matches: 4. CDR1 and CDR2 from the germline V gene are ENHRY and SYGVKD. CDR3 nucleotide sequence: TGTGCCACAGGGACAGGGAACACAGATACGCAGTATTTT. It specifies CATGTGNTDTQYF.

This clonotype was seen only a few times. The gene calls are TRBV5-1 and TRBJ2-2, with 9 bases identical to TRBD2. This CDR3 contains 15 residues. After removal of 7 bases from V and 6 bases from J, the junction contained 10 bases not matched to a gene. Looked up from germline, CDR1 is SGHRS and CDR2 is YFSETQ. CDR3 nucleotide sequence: TGCGCCAGCGCGTTTAGCGGGAGTAGAGCCGGGGAGCTGTTTTTT. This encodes CASAFSGSRAGELFF.

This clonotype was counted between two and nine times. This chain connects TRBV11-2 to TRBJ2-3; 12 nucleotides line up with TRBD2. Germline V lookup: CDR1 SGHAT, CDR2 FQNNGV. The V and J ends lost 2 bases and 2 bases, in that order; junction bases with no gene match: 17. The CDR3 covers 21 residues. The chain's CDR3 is CASSLYPQTSGRFKDTDTQYF. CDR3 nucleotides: TGTGCCAGCAGCTTATACCCCCAAACTAGCGGGAGGTTTAAGGACACAGATACGCAGTATTTT.

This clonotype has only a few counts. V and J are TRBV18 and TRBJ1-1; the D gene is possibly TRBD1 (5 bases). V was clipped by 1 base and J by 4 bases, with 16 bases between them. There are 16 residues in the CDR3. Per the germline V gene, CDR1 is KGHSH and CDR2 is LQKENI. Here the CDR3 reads CASSPRRDTGGTEAFF. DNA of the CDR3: TGTGCCAGCTCACCACGGCGGGATACCGGGGGCACTGAAGCTTTCTTT.

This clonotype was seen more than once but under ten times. CDR3 in amino acids: CASSYGGLAGVSDTQYF. The CDR3 DNA follows: TGTGCCAGCAGTTACGGGGGACTAGCGGGAGTTTCGGATACGCAGTATTTT. V is TRBV6-2 or TRBV6-3 and J is TRBJ2-3, with 14 bases aligning to TRBD2. Germline V lookup: CDR1 MNHEY, CDR2 SVGEGT. The CDR3 covers 17 residues. Trimming at V came to 2 bases and at J to 6 bases, leaving 7 bases not matched to a gene.

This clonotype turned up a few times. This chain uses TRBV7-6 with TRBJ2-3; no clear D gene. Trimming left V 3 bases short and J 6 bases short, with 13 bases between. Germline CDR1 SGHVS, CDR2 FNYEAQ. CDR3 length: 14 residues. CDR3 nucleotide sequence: TGTGCCAGCAGCTTTGGCCTAGAGCGCGATACGCAGTATTTT. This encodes CASSFGLERDTQYF.

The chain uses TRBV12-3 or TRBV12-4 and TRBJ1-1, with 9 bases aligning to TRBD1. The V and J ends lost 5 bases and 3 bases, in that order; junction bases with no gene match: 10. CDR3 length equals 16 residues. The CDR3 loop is CASSRTGAYLDTEAFF. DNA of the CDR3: TGTGCCAGCAGTCGGACAGGGGCCTACTTGGACACTGAAGCTTTCTTT.

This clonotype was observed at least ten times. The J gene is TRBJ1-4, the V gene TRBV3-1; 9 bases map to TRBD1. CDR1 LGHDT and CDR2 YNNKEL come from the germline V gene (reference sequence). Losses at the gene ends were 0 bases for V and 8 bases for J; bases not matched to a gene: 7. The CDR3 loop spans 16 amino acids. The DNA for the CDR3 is TGTGCCAGCAGCCAAGATTTTGGGACAGGGACGGAAAAACTGTTTTTT. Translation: CASSQDFGTGTEKLFF. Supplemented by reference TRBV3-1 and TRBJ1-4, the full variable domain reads DTAVSQTPKYLVTQMGNDKSIKCEQNLGHDTMYWYKQDSKKFLKIMFSYNNKELIINETVPNRFSPKSPDKAHLNLHINSLELGDSAVYFCASSQDFGTGTEKLFFGSGTQLSVL.

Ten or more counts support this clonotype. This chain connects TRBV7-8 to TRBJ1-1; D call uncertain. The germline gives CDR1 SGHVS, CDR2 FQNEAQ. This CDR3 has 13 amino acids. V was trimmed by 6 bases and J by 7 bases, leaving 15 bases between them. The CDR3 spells CASSERGPDEAFF. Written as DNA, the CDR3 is TGTGCCAGCAGTGAGAGAGGGCCGGATGAAGCTTTCTTT. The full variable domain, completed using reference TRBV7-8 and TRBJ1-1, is GAGVSQSPRYKVAKRGQDVALRCDPISGHVSLFWYQQALGQGPEFLTYFQNEAQLDKSGLPSDRFFAERPEGSVSTLKIQRTQQEDSAVYLCASSERGPDEAFFGQGTRLTVV.

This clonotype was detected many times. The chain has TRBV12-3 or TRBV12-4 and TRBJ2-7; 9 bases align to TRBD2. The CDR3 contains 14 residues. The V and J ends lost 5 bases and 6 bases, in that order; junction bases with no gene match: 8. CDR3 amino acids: CASSPRVAGAEQYF. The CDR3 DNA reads TGTGCCAGCAGTCCCCGAGTAGCGGGAGCCGAGCAGTACTTC.

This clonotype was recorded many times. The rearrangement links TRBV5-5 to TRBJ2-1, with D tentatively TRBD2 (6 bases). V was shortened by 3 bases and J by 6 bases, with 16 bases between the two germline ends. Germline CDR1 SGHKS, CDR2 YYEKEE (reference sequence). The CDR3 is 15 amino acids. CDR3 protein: CASSSGVVAANEQFF. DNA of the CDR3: TGTGCCAGCAGCTCCGGAGTTGTAGCGGCCAATGAGCAGTTCTTC. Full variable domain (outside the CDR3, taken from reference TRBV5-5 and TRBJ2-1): DAGVTQSPTHLIKTRGQQVTLRCSPISGHKSVSWYQQVLGQGPQFIFQYYEKEERGRGNFPDRFSARQFPNYSSELNVNALLLGDSALYLCASSSGVVAANEQFFGPGTRLTVL.